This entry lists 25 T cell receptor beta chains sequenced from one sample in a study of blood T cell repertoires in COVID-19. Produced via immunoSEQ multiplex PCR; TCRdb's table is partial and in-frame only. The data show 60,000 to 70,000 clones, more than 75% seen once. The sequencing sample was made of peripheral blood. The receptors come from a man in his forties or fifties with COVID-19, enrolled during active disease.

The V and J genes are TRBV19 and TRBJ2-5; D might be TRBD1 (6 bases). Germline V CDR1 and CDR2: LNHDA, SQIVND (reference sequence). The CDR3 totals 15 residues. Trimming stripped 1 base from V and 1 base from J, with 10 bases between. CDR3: CASSIGWDTQETQYF. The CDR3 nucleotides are TGTGCCAGTAGTATAGGCTGGGACACCCAAGAGACCCAGTACTTC. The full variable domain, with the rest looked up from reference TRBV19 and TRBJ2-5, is DGGITQSPKYLFRKEGQNVTLSCEQNLNHDAMYWYRQDPGQGLRLIYYSQIVNDFQKGDIAEGYSVSREKKESFPLTVTSAQKNPTAFYLCASSIGWDTQETQYFGPGTRLLVL.

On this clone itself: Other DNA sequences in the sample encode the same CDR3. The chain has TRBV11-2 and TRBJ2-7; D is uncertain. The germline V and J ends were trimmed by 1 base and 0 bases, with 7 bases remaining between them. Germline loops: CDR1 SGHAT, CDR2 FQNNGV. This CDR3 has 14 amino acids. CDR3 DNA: TGTGCCAGCAGCTTAGGAGGCTCCTCCTACGAGCAGTACTTC. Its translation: CASSLGGSSYEQYF.

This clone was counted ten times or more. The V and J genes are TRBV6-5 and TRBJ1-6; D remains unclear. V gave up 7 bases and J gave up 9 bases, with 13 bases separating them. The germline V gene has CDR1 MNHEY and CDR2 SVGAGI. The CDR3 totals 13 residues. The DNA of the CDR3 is TGTGCCAGCACCAGTCGGGGAGGTTCACCCCTCCACTTT. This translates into CASTSRGGSPLHF.

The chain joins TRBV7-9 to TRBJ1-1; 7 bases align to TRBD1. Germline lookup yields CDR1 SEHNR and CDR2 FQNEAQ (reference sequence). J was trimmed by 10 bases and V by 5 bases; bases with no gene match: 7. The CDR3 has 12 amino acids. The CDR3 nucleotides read TGTGCCAGCAGCCTCGACAGGGAGGCAGCTTTCTTT. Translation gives CASSLDREAAFF.

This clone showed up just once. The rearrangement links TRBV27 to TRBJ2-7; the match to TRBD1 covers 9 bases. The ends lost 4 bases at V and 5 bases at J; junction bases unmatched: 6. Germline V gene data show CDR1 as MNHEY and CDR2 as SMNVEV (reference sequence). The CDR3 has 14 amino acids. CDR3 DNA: TGTGCCAGCAGTTCCGGGACAGGGATCGACGAGCAGTACTTC. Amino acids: CASSSGTGIDEQYF.

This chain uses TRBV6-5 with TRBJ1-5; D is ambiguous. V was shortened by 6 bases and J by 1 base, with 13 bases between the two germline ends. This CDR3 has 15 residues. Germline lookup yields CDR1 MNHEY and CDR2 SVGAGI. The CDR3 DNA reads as TGTGCCAGCAGACGCCAGGCGTGGAGCAATCAGCCCCAGCATTTT. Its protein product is CASRRQAWSNQPQHF.

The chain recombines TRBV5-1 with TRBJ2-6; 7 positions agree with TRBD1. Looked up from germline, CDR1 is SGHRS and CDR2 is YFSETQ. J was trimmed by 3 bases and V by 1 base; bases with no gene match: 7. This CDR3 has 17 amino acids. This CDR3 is CASSLWTGRDGANVLTF. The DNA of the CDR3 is TGCGCCAGCAGCTTGTGGACAGGTCGGGATGGGGCCAACGTCCTGACTTTC.

In DNA, the CDR3 is TGTGCCAGCAGCCTGGCCCCGGGAGCATCTAGCACAGATACGCAGTATTTT. Protein sequence: CASSLAPGASSTDTQYF. The J gene is TRBJ2-3, the V gene TRBV7-8; a weak D match, TRBD2 (6 bases). This CDR3 comprises 17 residues. From germline, CDR1 is SGHVS and CDR2 FQNEAQ. V dropped 5 bases and J dropped 0 bases, with 18 bases sitting between them.

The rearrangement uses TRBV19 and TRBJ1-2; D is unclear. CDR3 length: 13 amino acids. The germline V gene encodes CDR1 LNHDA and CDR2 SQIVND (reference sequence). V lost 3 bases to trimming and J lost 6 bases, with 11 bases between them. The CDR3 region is CASSIVRRDGYTF. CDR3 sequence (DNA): TGTGCCAGTAGTATTGTCAGGAGGGATGGCTACACCTTC.

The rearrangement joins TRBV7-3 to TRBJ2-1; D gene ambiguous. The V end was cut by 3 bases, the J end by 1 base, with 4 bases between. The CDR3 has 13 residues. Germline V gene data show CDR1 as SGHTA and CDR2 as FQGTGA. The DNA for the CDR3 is TGTGCCAGCAGCTTTGCGTCCTACAATGAGCAGTTCTTC. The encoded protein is CASSFASYNEQFF.

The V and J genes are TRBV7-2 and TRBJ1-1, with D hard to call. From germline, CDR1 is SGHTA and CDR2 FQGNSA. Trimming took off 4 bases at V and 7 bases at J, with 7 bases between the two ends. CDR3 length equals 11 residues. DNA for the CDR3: TGTGCCAGCAGCTCAACAAATGAAGCTTTCTTT. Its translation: CASSSTNEAFF.

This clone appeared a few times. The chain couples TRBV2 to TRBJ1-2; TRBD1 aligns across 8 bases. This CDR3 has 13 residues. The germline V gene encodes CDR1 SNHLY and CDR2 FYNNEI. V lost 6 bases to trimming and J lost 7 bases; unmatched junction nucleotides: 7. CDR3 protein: CASSRTGPAGYTF. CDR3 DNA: TGTGCCAGCAGCCGGACAGGGCCAGCTGGCTACACCTTC.

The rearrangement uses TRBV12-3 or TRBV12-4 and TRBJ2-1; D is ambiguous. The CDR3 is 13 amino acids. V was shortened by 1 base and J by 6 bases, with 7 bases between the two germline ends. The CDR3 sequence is CASSLGRGNEQFF. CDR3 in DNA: TGTGCCAGCAGTTTAGGGAGAGGCAATGAGCAGTTCTTC.

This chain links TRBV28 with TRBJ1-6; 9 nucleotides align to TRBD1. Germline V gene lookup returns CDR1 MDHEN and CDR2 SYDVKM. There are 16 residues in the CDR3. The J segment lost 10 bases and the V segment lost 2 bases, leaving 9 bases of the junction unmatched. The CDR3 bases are TGTGCCAGCAGTTTACCCTCGGACAGGGGAGGATCACCCCTCCACTTT. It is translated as CASSLPSDRGGSPLHF.

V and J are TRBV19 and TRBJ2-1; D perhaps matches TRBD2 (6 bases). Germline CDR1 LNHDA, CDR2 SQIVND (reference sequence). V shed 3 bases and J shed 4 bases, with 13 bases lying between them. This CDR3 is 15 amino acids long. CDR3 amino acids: CASSMGTGRYNEQFF. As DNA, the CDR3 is TGTGCCAGTAGTATGGGGACTGGGCGGTACAATGAGCAGTTCTTC.

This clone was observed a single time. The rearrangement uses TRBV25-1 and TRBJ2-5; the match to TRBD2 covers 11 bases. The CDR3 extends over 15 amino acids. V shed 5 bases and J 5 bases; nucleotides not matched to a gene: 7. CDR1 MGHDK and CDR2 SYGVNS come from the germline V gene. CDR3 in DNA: TGTGCCAGCAGTTTGACTAGCGGGGTCCAGGAGACCCAGTACTTC. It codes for CASSLTSGVQETQYF.

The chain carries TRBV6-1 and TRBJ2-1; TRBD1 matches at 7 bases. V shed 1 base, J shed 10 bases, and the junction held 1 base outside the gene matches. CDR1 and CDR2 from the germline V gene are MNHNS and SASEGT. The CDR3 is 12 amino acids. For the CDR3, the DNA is TGTGCCAGCAGTGAAGAGGGGGCCGAGCAGTTCTTC. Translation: CASSEEGAEQFF.

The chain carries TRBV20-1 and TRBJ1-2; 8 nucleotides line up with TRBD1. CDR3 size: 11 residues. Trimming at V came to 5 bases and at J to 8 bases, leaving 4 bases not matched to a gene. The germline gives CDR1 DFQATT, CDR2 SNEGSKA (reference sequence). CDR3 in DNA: TGCAGTGCTCAGGGGGCGCGGGGCTACACCTTC. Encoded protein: CSAQGARGYTF.

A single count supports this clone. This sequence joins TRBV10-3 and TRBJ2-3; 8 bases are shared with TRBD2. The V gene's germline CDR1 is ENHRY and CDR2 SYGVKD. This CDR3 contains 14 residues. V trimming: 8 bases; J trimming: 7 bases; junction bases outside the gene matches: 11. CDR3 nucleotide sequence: TGTGCCATCGGAGTGACCGGGACTAGTTATACGCAGTATTTT. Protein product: CAIGVTGTSYTQYF.

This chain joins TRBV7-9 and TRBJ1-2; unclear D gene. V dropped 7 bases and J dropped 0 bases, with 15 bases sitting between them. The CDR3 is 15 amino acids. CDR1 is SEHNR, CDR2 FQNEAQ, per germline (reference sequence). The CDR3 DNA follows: TGTGCCAGCACCTTGATGACACTTACTAACTATGGCTACACCTTC. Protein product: CASTLMTLTNYGYTF.

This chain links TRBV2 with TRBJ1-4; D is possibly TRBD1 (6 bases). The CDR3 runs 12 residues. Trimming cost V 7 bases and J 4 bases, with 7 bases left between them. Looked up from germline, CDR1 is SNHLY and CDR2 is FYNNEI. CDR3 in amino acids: CASNRVNEKLFF. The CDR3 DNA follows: TGTGCCAGCAACAGGGTTAATGAAAAACTGTTTTTT.

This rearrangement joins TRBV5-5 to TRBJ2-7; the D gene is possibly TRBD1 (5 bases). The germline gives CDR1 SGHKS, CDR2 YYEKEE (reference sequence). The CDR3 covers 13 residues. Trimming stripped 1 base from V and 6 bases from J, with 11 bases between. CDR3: CASSLNRQGEQYF. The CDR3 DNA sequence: TGTGCCAGCAGCTTGAACAGGCAAGGCGAGCAGTACTTC.

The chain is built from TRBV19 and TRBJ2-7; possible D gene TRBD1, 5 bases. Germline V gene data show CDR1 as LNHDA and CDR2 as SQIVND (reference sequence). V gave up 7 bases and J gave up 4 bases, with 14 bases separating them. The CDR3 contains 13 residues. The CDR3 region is CASIGQGVYEQYF. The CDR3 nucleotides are TGTGCCAGTATTGGTCAGGGTGTGTACGAGCAGTACTTC.

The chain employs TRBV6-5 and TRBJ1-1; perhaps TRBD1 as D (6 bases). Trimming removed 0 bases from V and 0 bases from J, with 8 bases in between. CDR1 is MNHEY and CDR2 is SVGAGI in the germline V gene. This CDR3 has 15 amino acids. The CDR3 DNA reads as TGTGCCAGCAGTTACTCGGGGACACTGAACACTGAAGCTTTCTTT. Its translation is CASSYSGTLNTEAFF.

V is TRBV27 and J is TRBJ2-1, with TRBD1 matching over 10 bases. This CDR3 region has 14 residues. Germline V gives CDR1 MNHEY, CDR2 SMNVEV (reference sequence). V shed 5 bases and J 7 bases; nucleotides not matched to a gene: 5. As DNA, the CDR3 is TGTGCCAGCAGTCCGGGACAGGGGAGAAATGAGCAGTTCTTC. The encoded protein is CASSPGQGRNEQFF.